The present T cell receptor (beta chain) was sequenced within a study of shared clonotypes between healthy human individuals (dated by TCRdb to about 2020). As for the study more broadly: Two women and three men aged 18 to 49 years were included in the cohort. Per donor, leukapheresis produced somewhere between about 0.85 and 8.9 billion PBMCs. To estimate repertoire size and how much clonotype sharing occurs between individuals, the study deeply sequenced the blood TCR repertoires of roughly 5 healthy adults. For each donor, CD4 naive and CD4 memory were each run on three plates, CD8 naive on two plates, and CD8 memory on one plate. To increase sequencing depth and limit assay-specific biases, TCR repertoire library preparation and sequencing were carried out by different laboratories using diverse techniques. The full study reports these points: Pairwise subsampling led to the expectation that sequencing depth would affect the degree of clonotype sharing among donors. Sampling was restricted to blood, and TCR repertoires in tissues likely differ from the TCR repertoires found in blood. Even with the large sequencing depth, rarefaction of the sorted-subset datasets indicated that sequencing was incomplete. When several donors were compared, the shared fraction of clonotypes was approximately 5% for naive CD4, around 3.5% for naive CD8, more than 2% for memory CD4, and 0.4% for memory CD8. Estimated clonotype richness was generally larger for naive than for memory subsets. The small number of donors limited the genetic and exposure-history diversity represented. Clonotypes shared by all four sorted-subset donors showed higher generation probabilities than non-shared clonotypes.

CDR1 and CDR2, per the germline V gene, are SGHRS and YFSETQ. Inclusive of the bounding cysteine and phenylalanine, the CDR3 is 14 residues long. Only CDR3 DNA is held: 42 bases, read in frame from base 1. V loses 2 bases at its end and J loses 9 bases; junction bases beyond the gene matches: 6. For the CD8 naive samples, CD45RO-negative cells were positively selected for CCR7, yielding a CD45RA+CCR7+ population from which TemRA cells were excluded. Donors were healthy HIV-negative adults with no recently reported acute infections or vaccinations. Only Caucasian adults living in Nashville, Tennessee, USA were represented among the donors. Blood was collected by leukapheresis, and PBMCs were isolated by Ficoll-Histopaque density gradient centrifugation and then cryopreserved in liquid nitrogen vapor phase. Analytical flow cytometry was used to check the purity and quantity of every magnetically sorted T cell population. From each sorted fraction, genomic DNA was isolated and quantified by UV absorbance on a Nanodrop 2000c.

To note about this clone: It lacks a known antigen. One base away there is no much larger clone; base qualities are not given.

TCR CDR3 regions were amplified from genomic DNA by multiplex PCR using the deep immunoSEQ assay. Extracted genomic DNA from each cell subset was spread evenly across all wells of several immunoSEQ 96-well plates, with each plate serving as a replicate. Each replicate PCR for sorted subsets received 200 ng genomic DNA, equal to tens of thousands of T cell genomes. Purified libraries were measured with a Qubit 3.0 fluorometer, size-checked on a Bioanalyzer 2100, and measured again with the KAPA Library Quantification kit. Each immunoSEQ 96-well plate was sequenced on its own single-read 150-cycle Illumina NextSeq 550 flow cell. Per the source publication's procedure: Because the immunoSEQ output held only junctional sequences and lacked quality scores, the filtering could not match the filtering applied to full-length reads. Sequences were annotated with PyIR, a Python wrapper for IgBLAST v1.9, using IMGT germline references to assign V/J genes and CDR3. Reads were filtered out if the reads had weak V/J assignments (E-value above 1e-6), no CDR3, stop codons, out-of-frame junctions, or ambiguous translated residues. V3J clonotypes were defined as sequences sharing the same inferred V gene, J gene, and CDR3 amino acid sequence. To compute the percentage overlap between repertoires, the number of shared unique clonotypes was divided by the size of the smaller repertoire. Repertoire richness was assessed with RTK rarefaction, the Chao1 estimator, and Recon v2.1 estimates of unobserved clonotypes. OLGA was used to compute generation probabilities for all TCRbeta clonotypes that the gDNA method yielded from a handful of donors. TCRdb carries this immuneACCESS record with in-frame sequences only. Its versions omit some clonotypes, under half of them owing to an unresolved V gene in the studies checked, with the rest unexplained. V and J calls and clone size are copied from that table; D and trimming were computed from the DNA. This sample gives some 2,100,000 clones in total; roughly 91% of them show up just once. The leading ten clones occupy 1.5% to 2% of the sample.

The TCR originated in a man between 18 and 29 years old in good health. Some clones in this sample may be carry-over from other donors' samples. The chain joins TRBV5-1 to TRBJ1-5, and 9 junction bases match TRBD1. Sequencing was carried out using naive CD8+ T cells from PBMCs. In light of the paper, this sample's cell subset or site label describes: CD45RA+CCR7+. The CDR3: CASSFTGGLGPQHF. Here is the DNA: TGCGCCAGCAGCTTTACAGGGGGCCTCGGGCCCCAGCATTTT.